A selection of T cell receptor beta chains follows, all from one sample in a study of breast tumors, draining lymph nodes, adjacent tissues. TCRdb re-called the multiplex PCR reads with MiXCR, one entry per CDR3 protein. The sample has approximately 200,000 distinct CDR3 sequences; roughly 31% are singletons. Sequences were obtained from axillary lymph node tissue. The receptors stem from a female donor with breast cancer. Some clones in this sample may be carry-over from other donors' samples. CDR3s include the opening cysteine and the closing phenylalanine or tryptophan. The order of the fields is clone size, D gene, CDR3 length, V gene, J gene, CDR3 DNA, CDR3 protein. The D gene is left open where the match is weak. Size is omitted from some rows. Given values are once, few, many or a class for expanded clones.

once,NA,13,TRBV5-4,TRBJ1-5,TGTGCCAGCAGCTGGCGGCCCAATCAGCCCCAGCATTTT,CASSWRPNQPQHF
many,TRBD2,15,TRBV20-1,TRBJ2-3,TGCAGTGCTAGAGATCCTAGCGGGCCCACAGATACGCAGTATTTT,CSARDPSGPTDTQYF
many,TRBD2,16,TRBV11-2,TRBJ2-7,TGTGCCAGCAGCTCCTCCGCTAGCGGGAGGACCTACGAGCAGTACTTC,CASSSSASGRTYEQYF
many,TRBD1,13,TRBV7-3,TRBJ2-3,TGTGCCAGCAGCTCTGAACAGGGGGGTACGCAGTATTTT,CASSSEQGGTQYF
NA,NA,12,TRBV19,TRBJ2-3,TGTGCCAGTAGTATAGTGACAGATACGCAGTATTTT,CASSIVTDTQYF
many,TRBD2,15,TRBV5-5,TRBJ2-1,TGTGCCAGCAGCTTGGAACTAGCGGGAATCAATGAGCAGTTCTTC,CASSLELAGINEQFF
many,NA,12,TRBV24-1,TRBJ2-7,TGTGCCACCAGAAAAGGGAGTTACGAGCAGTACTTC,CATRKGSYEQYF
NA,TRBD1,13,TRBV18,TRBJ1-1,TGTGCCAGCTCACCAGGGACAGAACGAGAAGCTTTCTTT,CASSPGTEREAFF
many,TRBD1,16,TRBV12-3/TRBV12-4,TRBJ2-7,TGTGCCAGCAGCCCAGCCTTCTGGGACAGGGGACGCGAGCAGTACTTC,CASSPAFWDRGREQYF
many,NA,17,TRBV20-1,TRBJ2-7,TGCAGTGCTGGACTCCCTCTCCGCTGGGGCGGACGAGACGAGCAGTACTTC,CSAGLPLRWGGRDEQYF
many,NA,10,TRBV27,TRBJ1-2,TGTGCCAGACAGAACTATGGCTACACCTTC,CARQNYGYTF
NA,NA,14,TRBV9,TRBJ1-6,TGTGCCAGCAGCACCGGGAAATATAATTCACCCCTCCACTTT,CASSTGKYNSPLHF
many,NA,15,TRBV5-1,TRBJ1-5,TGCGCCAGCAGCTTGGGGCAGGGTGAGAATCAGCCCCAGCATTTT,CASSLGQGENQPQHF
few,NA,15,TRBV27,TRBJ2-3,TGTGCCAGCAGTTTAGGGTGGTATAGCACAGATACGCAGTATTTT,CASSLGWYSTDTQYF
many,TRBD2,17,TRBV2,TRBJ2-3,TGTGCCAGCAGTGAAGCCGGGACTAGCGGGGGTTTAGATACGCAGTATTTT,CASSEAGTSGGLDTQYF
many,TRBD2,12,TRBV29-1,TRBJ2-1,TGCAGCGCCGAGGGCGGGAGAGATGAGCAGTTCTTC,CSAEGGRDEQFF
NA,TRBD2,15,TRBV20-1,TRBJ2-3,TGCAGTGCCCTAAGGACTAGCGGGAGGCCGAGTGAGCAGTATTTT,CSALRTSGRPSEQYF
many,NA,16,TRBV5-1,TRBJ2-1,TGCGCCAGCAGCTTGGAGGCAGGTGATGGATACAATGAGCAGTTCTTC,CASSLEAGDGYNEQFF
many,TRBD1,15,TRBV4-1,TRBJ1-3,TGCGCCAGCAGTTCGGACAGGTTCACTGGAAACACCATATATTTT,CASSSDRFTGNTIYF
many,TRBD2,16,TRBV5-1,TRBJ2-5,TGCGCCAGCAGCCACACCGGGACTAGCGGGGGGGAGACCCAGTACTTC,CASSHTGTSGGETQYF
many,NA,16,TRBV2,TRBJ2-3,TGTGCCAGCGTCCCTCAGGCACCCGGGGGCACAGATACGCAGTATTTT,CASVPQAPGGTDTQYF
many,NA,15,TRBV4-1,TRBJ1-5,TGCGCCAGCACCCTATCGGGGAGGGGGGAGCAGCCCCAGCATTTT,CASTLSGRGEQPQHF
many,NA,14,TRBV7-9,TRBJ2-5,TGTGCCAGCAGCTTATTGCCGAGGGAAGAGACCCAGTACTTC,CASSLLPREETQYF
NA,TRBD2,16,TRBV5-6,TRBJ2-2,TGTGCCAGCAGCTTGGCGGTAGCGGGGGGGCCCCGGGAGCTGCTTTTT,CASSLAVAGGPRELLF
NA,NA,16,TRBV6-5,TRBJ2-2,TGTGCCAGCAGTCACTCGATGCAGGGGAACACCGGGGAGCTGTTTTTT,CASSHSMQGNTGELFF
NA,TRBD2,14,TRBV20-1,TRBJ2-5,TGCAGTGCTAGAGTGTCCGGGGGGACCAGGGCCCAGTACTTC,CSARVSGGTRAQYF
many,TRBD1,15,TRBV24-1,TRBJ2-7,TGTGCCACCAGTGATTCGGACAGGGATACCTACGAGCAGTACTTC,CATSDSDRDTYEQYF
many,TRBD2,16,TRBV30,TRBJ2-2,TGTGCCTGGAGTGTACTAGCGGGGGCCCTTACCGGGGAGCTGTTTTTT,CAWSVLAGALTGELFF
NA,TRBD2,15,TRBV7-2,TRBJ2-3,TGTGCCAGCGGCCACAGCGGGGGGGCCGAGGATACGCAGTATTTT,CASGHSGGAEDTQYF
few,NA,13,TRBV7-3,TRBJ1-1,TGTGCCAGCAGACCAACAGCTAACACTGAAGCTTTCTTT,CASRPTANTEAFF
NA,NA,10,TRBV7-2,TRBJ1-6,TGTGCCAGCAGCTTAAGACCCCACCACTTT,CASSLRPHHF
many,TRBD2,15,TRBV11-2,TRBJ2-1,TGTGCCAGCAGCTTCACTAGCGGTTCCTACAATGAGCAGTTCTTC,CASSFTSGSYNEQFF